Here is one TCR beta chain with its context. This clonotype occurred many times. Its target antigen remains unknown. There are no base qualities to consult, and no much larger clone falls within one base. The data stem from a study of low-dose radiotherapy and immunotherapy resistance in tumors (dated by TCRdb to the early 2020s). Background for the entire study: In Cohort 1, 0.5 Gy per fraction was delivered every 2 weeks, and a total PTV dose of 6.5 Gy was prescribed. The trial did not randomize participants into treatment groups. Superscript III and a set of TRAV- and TRBV-specific primers were used to synthesize first-strand cDNA, so that both TCRalpha and TCRbeta chains were covered. Eight patients were included in the translational analysis, namely three from the first dose cohort plus the first five from the second dose cohort. Nivolumab was administered intravenously as a 240 mg flat dose every two weeks, and ipilimumab was administered intravenously at 1 mg/kg every six weeks. Intravenous cyclophosphamide at 200 mg/m2 was administered every two weeks, one day ahead of each radiation and immunotherapy administration. For Cohort 2, the dose was 1 Gy per fraction given every two weeks, adding up to 13 Gy in total across 26 weeks. Aspirin 300 mg was taken orally once daily by patients for four cycles, starting on cycle 1 day 1.

Reading from cysteine to phenylalanine, the CDR3 counts 14 amino acids. Of the read, only the CDR3 DNA is kept; its 42 bases are in frame from base 1. V is pared back by 6 bases and J by 0 bases, with 11 bases lying between the germline termini. The germline V gene gives CDR1 as SNHLY and CDR2 as FYNNEI. The listed sequencing device is Illumina HiSeq 2500. TCRs were amplified with Phusion for around 18 PCR cycles, with a constant-region primer paired with the adapter attached to the V primers. Isolated mRNA was amplified with the MessageAmp II aRNA Amplification Kit, using an approximately 16-hour in vitro transcription at 37°C. The Dynabeads mRNA DIRECT Purification Kit was used to isolate the mRNA for TCR sequencing. Indexed Illumina adapters were added in a second Phusion PCR of around 23 cycles, and the PCR products were purified with AMPure XP beads. Per the source publication's procedure: Custom Perl scripts pooled TCR sequences encoding the same protein, removed out-of-frame sequences and computed each clonotype's abundance. The analysis excluded TCR sequences that were supported by just one read. Among the metrics used to describe the repertoires were Shannon entropy, Gini index, clonality, richness, and the frequency of TCRs shared between repertoires. The public reads were reanalyzed by TCRdb: fastp trimming at Q25, MiXCR alignment, in-frame beta chains only. When rows share a CDR3 protein, they turn into one entry using the most common DNA and genes. The V and J calls and clone size come from TCRdb's table, not from the authors' own analysis. This sample has around 57,000 distinct CDR3 sequences in its table, and 33% of those were observed once. The biggest ten clones account for 7% to 10% of the sample.

In the paper's terms, the time point label means: after trial treatment. This specimen's treatment or condition label, interpreted: LDRT plus nivolumab, ipilimumab, low-dose cyclophosphamide and aspirin (RACIN trial). Donors were enrolled in RACIN, a single-arm phase I dose-escalation trial in which nivolumab, ipilimumab, aspirin, low-dose cyclophosphamide and low-dose radiotherapy were combined. Patients with advanced, TIL-negative solid tumors were considered eligible. This sequence was found in a male donor with rectosigmoid adenocarcinoma. The chain uses TRBV2 and TRBJ1-2, with a weak D call of TRBD1 (5 bases match). Sequenced here: PBMCs, sampled after low-dose radiotherapy plus immunotherapy. The CDR3 has the sequence CASRWGAANYGYTF. The sequence in DNA is TGTGCCAGCAGGTGGGGCGCCGCTAACTATGGCTACACCTTC.